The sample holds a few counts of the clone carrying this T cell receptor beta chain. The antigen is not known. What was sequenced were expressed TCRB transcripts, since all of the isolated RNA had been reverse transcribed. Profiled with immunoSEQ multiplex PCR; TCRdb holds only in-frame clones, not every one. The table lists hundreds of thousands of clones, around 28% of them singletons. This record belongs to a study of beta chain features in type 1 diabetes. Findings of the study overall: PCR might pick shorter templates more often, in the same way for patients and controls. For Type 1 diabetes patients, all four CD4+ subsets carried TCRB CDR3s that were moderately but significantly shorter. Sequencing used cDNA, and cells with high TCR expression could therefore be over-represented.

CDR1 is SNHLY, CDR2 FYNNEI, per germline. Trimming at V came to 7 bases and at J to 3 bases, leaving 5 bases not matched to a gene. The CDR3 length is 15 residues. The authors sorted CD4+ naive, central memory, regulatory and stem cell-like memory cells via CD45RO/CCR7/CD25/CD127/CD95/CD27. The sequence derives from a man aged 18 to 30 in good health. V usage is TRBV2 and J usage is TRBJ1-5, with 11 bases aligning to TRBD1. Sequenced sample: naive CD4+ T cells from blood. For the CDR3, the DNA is TGTGCCAGCATTCGGGACAGGGGGTCCAATCAGCCCCAGCATTTT. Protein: CASIRDRGSNQPQHF.